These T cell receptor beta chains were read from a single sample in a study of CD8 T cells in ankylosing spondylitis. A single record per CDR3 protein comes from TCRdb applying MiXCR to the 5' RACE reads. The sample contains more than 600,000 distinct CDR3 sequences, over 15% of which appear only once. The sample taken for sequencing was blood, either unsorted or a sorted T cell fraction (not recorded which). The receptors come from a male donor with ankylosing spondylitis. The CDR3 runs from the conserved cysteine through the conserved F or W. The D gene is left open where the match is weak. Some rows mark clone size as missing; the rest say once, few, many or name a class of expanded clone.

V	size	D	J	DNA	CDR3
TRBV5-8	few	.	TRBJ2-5	TGTGCCAGCAGCTTGGGAGCGGTAGAGACCCAGTACTTC	CASSLGAVETQYF
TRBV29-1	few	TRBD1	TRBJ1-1	TGCAGCGTTGATCCCAGGGGGAGCACTGAAGCTTTCTTT	CSVDPRGSTEAFF
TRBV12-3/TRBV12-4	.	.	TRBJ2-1	TGTGCCAGCACCCTGGACCGCAATGAGCAGTTCTTC	CASTLDRNEQFF
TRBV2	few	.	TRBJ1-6	TGTGCCAGCAGTGAACAGGGAAGGGGTAGTAATTCACCCCTCCACTTT	CASSEQGRGSNSPLHF
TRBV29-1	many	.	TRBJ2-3	TGCAGCGTTTGGCAGAGCACAGATACGCAGTATTTT	CSVWQSTDTQYF
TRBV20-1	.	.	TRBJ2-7	TGCAGTGCAAATCTAGCCTACGAGCAGTACTTC	CSANLAYEQYF
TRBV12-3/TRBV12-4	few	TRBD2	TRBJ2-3	TGTGCCAGCAGTCTAAGCGGGAAGAGTGTGACAGATACGCAGTATTTT	CASSLSGKSVTDTQYF
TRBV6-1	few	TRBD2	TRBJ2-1	TGTGCCAGCAGCGAGACCTTAGCGGGAAGCTACAATGAGCAGTTCTTC	CASSETLAGSYNEQFF
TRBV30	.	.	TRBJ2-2	TGTGCCTGGGGGGGCGGCACCGGGGAGCTGTTTTTT	CAWGGGTGELFF
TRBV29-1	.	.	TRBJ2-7	TGCAGCGTTGCAACAGGGGGGGGGGACGGCGAGCAGTACTTC	CSVATGGGDGEQYF
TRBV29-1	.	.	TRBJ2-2	TGCAGCGTTGAAGAAAGGGAGACCGGGGAGCTGTTTTTT	CSVEERETGELFF
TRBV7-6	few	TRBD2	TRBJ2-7	TGTGCCAGCAGCCGGGGACTAGCGGGAACCTACGAGCAGTACTTC	CASSRGLAGTYEQYF
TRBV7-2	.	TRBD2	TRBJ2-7	TGTGCCAGCAGCCCCCAGCCCGGACTAGGGTACGAGCAGTACTTC	CASSPQPGLGYEQYF
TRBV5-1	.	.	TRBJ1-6	TGCGCCAGCAGCTTGGACAGGGTGAATTCACCCCTCCACTTT	CASSLDRVNSPLHF
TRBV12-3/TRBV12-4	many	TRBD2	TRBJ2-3	TGTGCCAGCAGTTCGGGACTAGCGGGACCAACAGATACGCAGTATTTT	CASSSGLAGPTDTQYF
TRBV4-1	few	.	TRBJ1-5	TGCGCCAGCAGCCACCCTCAACAGCCCCAGCATTTT	CASSHPQQPQHF
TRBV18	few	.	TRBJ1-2	TGTGCCAGCTCACCAGGGCCAGCTAACTATGGCTACACCTTC	CASSPGPANYGYTF
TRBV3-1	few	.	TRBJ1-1	TGTGCCAGCAGCTATTCGGTGGGCCGGTCGACAGAAGCTTTCTTT	CASSYSVGRSTEAFF
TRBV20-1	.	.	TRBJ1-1	TGCAGTGCTGCGGGGAACACTGAAGCTTTCTTT	CSAAGNTEAFF
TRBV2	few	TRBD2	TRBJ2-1	TGTGCCAGCAGTGAAGGTGCTAGCGGGACTTACAATGAGCAGTTCTTC	CASSEGASGTYNEQFF
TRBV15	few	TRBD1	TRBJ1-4	TGTGCCACCAGCAGAAAACCGGGACAGACTAATGAAAAACTGTTTTTT	CATSRKPGQTNEKLFF
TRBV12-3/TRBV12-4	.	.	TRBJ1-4	TGTGCCAGCAGTTTAGCGGTGTGGGAAAAACTGTTTTTT	CASSLAVWEKLFF
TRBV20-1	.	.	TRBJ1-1	TGCAGAGAGGAATGGGGGGTAAAAGGAGTGAACACTGAAGCTTTCTTT	CREEWGVKGVNTEAFF
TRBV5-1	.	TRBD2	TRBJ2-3	TGCGCCAGCAGCCCGGACCTAGCGGGAGGCAGGAGCACAGATACGCAGTATTTT	CASSPDLAGGRSTDTQYF
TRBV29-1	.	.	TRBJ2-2	TGCAGCGTTGTGTGGAGCACCGGGGAGCTGTTTTTT	CSVVWSTGELFF
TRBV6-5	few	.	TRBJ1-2	TGTGCCAGCAGTTACTCGAGAGGGCAAGATGGCTACACCTTC	CASSYSRGQDGYTF
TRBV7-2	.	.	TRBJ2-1	TGTGCCAGCAGCCCGACACAAAGCTCCTACAATGAGCAGTTCTTC	CASSPTQSSYNEQFF
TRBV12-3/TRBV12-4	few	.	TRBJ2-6	TGTGCCAGCAGTTTTCCGACAGTTATAGAGGCCAACGTCCTGACTTTC	CASSFPTVIEANVLTF
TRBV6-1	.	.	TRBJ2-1	TGTGCCAGCAGTCCACCCTATAGTAGGGGTGAGCAGTTCTTC	CASSPPYSRGEQFF
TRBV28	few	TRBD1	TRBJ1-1	TGTGCCAGCAGACCAGGGGGGAACACTGAAGCTTTCTTT	CASRPGGNTEAFF
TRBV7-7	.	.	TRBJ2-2	TGTGCTAGCAGCTCACCTGCTACCGGGGAGCTGTTTTTT	CASSSPATGELFF
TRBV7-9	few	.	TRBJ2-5	TGTGCCAGCAGCTTAGTAAAGGGTGGAGAGACCCAGTACTTC	CASSLVKGGETQYF
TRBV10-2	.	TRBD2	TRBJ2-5	TGCGCCAGCAGTGGACTAGCGGAAGAGACCCAGTACTTC	CASSGLAEETQYF
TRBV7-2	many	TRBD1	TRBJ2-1	TGTGCCAGCAGCCCGGACAGGGGGGCCTACAATGAGCAGTTCTTC	CASSPDRGAYNEQFF
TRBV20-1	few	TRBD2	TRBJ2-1	TGCAGTGCTCCGAGTTCCGGGAGGGAGAACAATGAGCAGTTCTTC	CSAPSSGRENNEQFF
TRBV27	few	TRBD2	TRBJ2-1	TGTGCCAGCAGGGGGACTAGCGGGAATGGTGAGCAGTTCTTC	CASRGTSGNGEQFF
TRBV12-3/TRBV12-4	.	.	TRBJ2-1	TGTGCCAGCACCCCCTCCCCCTTGATAAACAATGAGCAGTTCTTC	CASTPSPLINNEQFF
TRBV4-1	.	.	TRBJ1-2	TGCGCCAGCAGCCAACTAGGGTGGTCGGGCTACACCTTC	CASSQLGWSGYTF
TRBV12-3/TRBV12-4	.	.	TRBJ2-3	TGTGCCAGCACCCCCGGGACCCGGGGCTTGCAAGGGACAGATACGCAGTATTTT	CASTPGTRGLQGTDTQYF
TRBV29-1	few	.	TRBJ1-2	TGCAGCGCTATGAAAGGGGGGAACTATGGCTACACCTTC	CSAMKGGNYGYTF